The 32 T cell receptor beta chains below were found in one sample sequenced in a study of shared clonotypes between healthy human individuals. Assay: immunoSEQ multiplex PCR; the TCRdb copy retains only in-frame clones and omits some. Of 490,000 or so clones in the sample, 76% were seen once. The sequencing input was PBMCs. The receptors come from a woman aged 40 to 50 in good health. Some clones in this sample may be carry-over from other donors' samples.

The table lists this clone with a count of one. The rearrangement uses TRBV18 and TRBJ1-3; the match to TRBD1 covers 7 bases. After removal of 3 bases from V and 0 bases from J, the junction contained 8 bases not matched to a gene. The CDR3 runs to 17 residues. Germline lookup yields CDR1 KGHSH and CDR2 LQKENI. The CDR3 is CASSPRTGPLSGNTIYF. DNA for the CDR3: TGTGCCAGCTCACCCCGGACAGGACCACTCTCTGGAAACACCATATATTTT.

This clone turned up a few times. V and J are TRBV30 and TRBJ1-1; the match to TRBD1 covers 7 bases. Trimming at V came to 6 bases and at J to 1 base, leaving 8 bases not matched to a gene. This CDR3 spans 14 amino acids. CDR1 is GTSNPN, CDR2 SVGIG, per germline (reference sequence). The CDR3 region is CACDREFQNTEAFF. DNA for the CDR3: TGTGCCTGCGACAGGGAATTTCAGAACACTGAAGCTTTCTTT.

V and J are TRBV5-6 and TRBJ2-2, with 8 positions matching TRBD2. This CDR3 is 18 amino acids long. Germline lookup yields CDR1 SGHDT and CDR2 YYEEEE. The V gene end was trimmed by 2 bases and the J gene end by 3 bases; junction bases not matched to a gene: 12. CDR3 region: CASSFEREIGGHTGELFF. CDR3 DNA sequence: TGTGCCAGCAGCTTTGAGCGGGAGATCGGGGGCCACACCGGGGAGCTGTTTTTT.

The CDR3 loop reads CASSLAGTYEQYF. The CDR3 coding sequence is TGTGCCAGCAGCTTAGCCGGCACCTACGAGCAGTACTTC. The gene calls are TRBV7-2 and TRBJ2-7, with D unresolved. V dropped 0 bases and J dropped 2 bases, with 5 bases sitting between them. The germline CDR1 and CDR2 sequences are SGHTA and FQGNSA. CDR3 size: 13 residues.

The J gene is TRBJ2-6, the V gene TRBV4-3; D not certain. V lost 5 bases, J lost 0 bases, and 11 bases lay in between. Germline V gene data show CDR1 as LGHNA and CDR2 as YSLEER. The CDR3 runs to 16 residues. The CDR3 is CASSNRPSSGANVLTF. CDR3 sequence (DNA): TGCGCCAGCAGCAACCGTCCGAGCTCTGGGGCCAACGTCCTGACTTTC.

A remark on this clone: This may arise from a read error, as a much more abundant clone is one base away. V usage is TRBV29-1 and J usage is TRBJ2-3; TRBD2 agrees at 11 bases. There are 17 residues in the CDR3. Germline CDR1 is SQVTM and CDR2 is ANQGSEA. The CDR3 sequence is CSVEWLAGGHGTDAQYF. The CDR3 nucleotides are TGCAGCGTTGAATGGCTAGCGGGAGGTCACGGCACAGATGCGCAGTATTTT.

V is TRBV7-2 and J is TRBJ1-1; D is uncertain. Trimming took off 2 bases at V and 0 bases at J, with 7 bases between the two ends. Germline V CDR1 and CDR2: SGHTA, FQGNSA. This CDR3 has 14 residues. In DNA, the CDR3 is TGTGCCAGCAGCTTACCCAAGCTGAACACTGAAGCTTTCTTT. It yields the protein CASSLPKLNTEAFF.

V is TRBV4-1 and J is TRBJ2-1, with 9 bases aligning to TRBD1. The germline V gene has CDR1 MGHRA and CDR2 YSYEKL. The CDR3 is 17 residues long. Losses at the gene ends were 1 base for V and 8 bases for J; bases not matched to a gene: 12. CDR3 DNA sequence: TGCGCCAGCAGCCAAGCGCCAGGGACAGGGAAATCATATGAGCAGTTCTTC. Its translation is CASSQAPGTGKSYEQFF.

The chain uses TRBV15 and TRBJ2-1, with TRBD2 matching 7 bases. The CDR3 covers 13 residues. V dropped 2 bases and J dropped 10; count of bases not matched to a gene: 5. Germline V gives CDR1 LNHNV, CDR2 YYDKDF (reference sequence). CDR3 DNA sequence: TGTGCCACCAGCAGACAGGCGGGGGTCGAGCAGTTCTTC. It codes for CATSRQAGVEQFF.

Worth noting for this clone: A far larger clone is a single base away, which makes a read error likely. This CDR3 is also generated by other DNA sequences in the sample. The rearrangement links TRBV5-4 to TRBJ2-3; TRBD2 matches at 16 bases. Germline CDR1 is SGHNT and CDR2 is YYREEE (reference sequence). This CDR3 region has 16 residues. The trim removed 5 bases at V and 6 bases at J, leaving 6 bases unmatched. CDR3 sequence (DNA): TGTGCCAGCAGTTCGGGACTAGCGGGAGGGAGGGATACGCAGTATTTT. This codes for CASSSGLAGGRDTQYF.

The chain carries TRBV4-1 and TRBJ2-5; 12 positions agree with TRBD2. The CDR3 consists of 16 residues. Germline loops: CDR1 MGHRA, CDR2 YSYEKL. The ends lost 2 bases at V and 5 bases at J; junction bases unmatched: 6. CDR3 amino acids: CASSQLAGGPMETQYF. CDR3 nucleotide sequence: TGCGCCAGCAGCCAACTAGCGGGAGGGCCCATGGAGACCCAGTACTTC.

This clone was counted once. The genes are TRBV21-1 and TRBJ2-2; the tabulated D call, TRBD2, remains unverified against the DNA. TRBV21-1 is given as a pseudogene. The CDR3 contains 22 residues. The CDR3 DNA is TGTGCCAGCAGCAAAGGCCATCGACTAGCGGGAGGGCTCGGCTCCAGCGGCGGGGAGCTGTTTTTT. It yields the protein CASSKGHRLAGGLGSSGGELFF.

Comments on this clone: This clone may be a read error of a much larger clone one base away. The gene calls are TRBV6-1 and TRBJ1-2; D may be TRBD1 (5 bases). This CDR3 contains 13 residues. Germline V lookup: CDR1 MNHNS, CDR2 SASEGT. CDR3 bases: TGTGCCATCAGTGAAGGATGGGGCGATGGCTACACCTTC. It encodes CAISEGWGDGYTF.

The rearrangement joins TRBV7-8 to TRBJ2-1; 7 bases agree with TRBD2. With 1 base clipped from V and 0 bases from J, the junction kept 3 bases outside the gene matches. The CDR3 length is 16 residues. Germline V gives CDR1 SGHVS, CDR2 FQNEAQ. The CDR3 DNA follows: TGTGCCAGCAGCTTAGAACGGGAGGTCTCCTACAATGAGCAGTTCTTC. Its protein product is CASSLEREVSYNEQFF.

The CDR3 spells CASSFGGAGETQYF. CDR3 nucleotides: TGTGCCAGCAGTTTTGGGGGAGCGGGGGAGACCCAGTACTTC. The genes are TRBV6-5 and TRBJ2-5; TRBD2 agrees at 7 bases. Per germline, CDR1 MNHEY and CDR2 SVGAGI. The V and J ends lost 4 bases and 5 bases, in that order; junction bases with no gene match: 7. The CDR3 length is 14 residues.

This chain links TRBV28 with TRBJ2-3, with D possibly matching TRBD2 (6 bases). Germline V gene lookup returns CDR1 MDHEN and CDR2 SYDVKM. This CDR3 comprises 19 residues. V was clipped by 4 bases and J by 0 bases, with 23 bases between them. The CDR3 nucleotides are TGTGCCAGCAGTTCCCGACGGAGGGCACTTTGGGCTAGCACAGATACGCAGTATTTT. It translates to CASSSRRRALWASTDTQYF.

V gene TRBV29-1 combines with J gene TRBJ2-1; TRBD2 agrees at 12 bases. Germline CDR1 reads SQVTM; CDR2 reads ANQGSEA. The length of the CDR3 is 17 residues. The V gene end was trimmed by 7 bases and the J gene end by 6 bases; junction bases not matched to a gene: 16. CDR3 DNA: TGCAGCGCACGTCGGGGGATGACTAGCGGGAGCCCCAATGAGCAGTTCTTC. Translating it yields CSARRGMTSGSPNEQFF.

This CDR3 is CASSLGRGVQETQYF. CDR3 bases: TGTGCCAGCAGTTTAGGCAGGGGGGTACAAGAGACCCAGTACTTC. This chain joins TRBV27 and TRBJ2-5; TRBD1 is a possible D gene (7 bases). The germline gives CDR1 MNHEY, CDR2 SMNVEV (reference sequence). Trimming left V 2 bases short and J 2 bases short, with 12 bases between. This CDR3 spans 15 amino acids.

Regarding this clone: Other DNA variants within this sample encode the same CDR3. The chain has TRBV5-1 and TRBJ2-1; D may be TRBD2 (5 bases). This CDR3 is built from 14 residues. Trimming left V 0 bases short and J 7 bases short, with 11 bases between. CDR1 is SGHRS, CDR2 YFSETQ, per germline. CDR3 protein: CASSLGLAENEQFF. The DNA for the CDR3 is TGCGCCAGCAGCTTGGGGCTAGCAGAAAATGAGCAGTTCTTC.

The chain is built from TRBV30 and TRBJ2-6, with D maybe TRBD2 (6 bases). V was clipped by 0 bases and J by 3 bases, with 21 bases between them. The CDR3 extends over 19 amino acids. Germline CDR1 GTSNPN, CDR2 SVGIG (reference sequence). CDR3 loop: CAWSVTSIRSFYGANVLTF. Here the CDR3 DNA reads TGTGCCTGGAGTGTCACTAGCATCAGGAGTTTTTATGGGGCCAACGTCCTGACTTTC.

This clone appeared a single time. V is TRBV28 and J is TRBJ1-5; D is unresolved. Deletions cut 5 bases from V and 4 bases from J, with 3 bases between. The length of the CDR3 is 11 residues. The germline V gene encodes CDR1 MDHEN and CDR2 SYDVKM. DNA for the CDR3: TGTGCCAGCAGTCAGAATCAGCCCCAGCATTTT. Protein: CASSQNQPQHF.

In this sample, this clone turned up once. V gene TRBV30 combines with J gene TRBJ2-2, with TRBD2 matching over 7 bases. Germline CDR1 reads GTSNPN; CDR2 reads SVGIG (reference sequence). The junction had 5 bases not matched to a gene; V was cut back by 3 bases and J by 7 bases. The CDR3 has 13 residues. The CDR3 sequence is CAWRFGGDGELFF. The CDR3 region has the DNA TGTGCCTGGAGGTTTGGGGGGGACGGGGAGCTGTTTTTT.

The chain is built from TRBV4-1 and TRBJ2-7, with TRBD2 matching 8 bases. In germline, CDR1 is MGHRA, CDR2 YSYEKL. The CDR3 loop spans 16 amino acids. The trim removed 1 base at V and 2 bases at J, leaving 7 bases unmatched. CDR3 coding DNA: TGCGCCAGCAGCCAAGGCGCTAGCGGGTACACCTACGAGCAGTACTTC. Protein: CASSQGASGYTYEQYF.

The chain joins TRBV7-3 to TRBJ2-7; the D is unclear. This CDR3 comprises 13 residues. Germline lookup yields CDR1 SGHTA and CDR2 FQGTGA. The V and J ends lost 2 bases and 3 bases respectively, with 8 bases between them. The CDR3 DNA sequence: TGTGCCAGCAGCTTAGTCGGCGGCTACGAGCAGTACTTC. Its protein product is CASSLVGGYEQYF.

This sequence joins TRBV14 and TRBJ1-2; 9 positions agree with TRBD1. CDR1 is SGHDN, CDR2 FVKESK, per germline. The CDR3 loop spans 16 amino acids. V lost 3 bases to trimming and J lost 8 bases; unmatched junction nucleotides: 13. CDR3 region: CASSHHGQGTWGGYTF. The CDR3 DNA follows: TGTGCCAGCAGCCATCATGGACAGGGGACATGGGGGGGCTACACCTTC.

The chain uses TRBV19 and TRBJ2-6; D is perhaps TRBD1 (6 bases). Germline loops: CDR1 LNHDA, CDR2 SQIVND (reference sequence). The CDR3 contains 15 residues. V was cut by 6 bases and J by 1 base, with 10 bases left in between. The CDR3 here is CASRLRGSGANVLTF. In DNA form, the CDR3 reads TGTGCCAGTAGACTGAGGGGGTCTGGGGCCAACGTCCTGACTTTC.

The chain links TRBV11-2 to TRBJ2-1; 11 nucleotides line up with TRBD2. CDR1 SGHAT and CDR2 FQNNGV come from the germline V gene. V shed 1 base and J 0 bases; nucleotides not matched to a gene: 8. The length of the CDR3 is 19 residues. The CDR3 DNA follows: TGTGCCAGCAGCTTAGTTCGGACTAGCGGGCGGAGCTCCTACAATGAGCAGTTCTTC. Its translation is CASSLVRTSGRSSYNEQFF. Full variable domain (remainder filled in from reference TRBV11-2 and TRBJ2-1): EAGVAQSPRYKIIEKRQSVAFWCNPISGHATLYWYQQILGQGPKLLIQFQNNGVVDDSQLPKDRFSAERLKGVDSTLKIQPAKLEDSAVYLCASSLVRTSGRSSYNEQFFGPGTRLTVL.

This clone appeared many times. The rearrangement joins TRBV10-1 to TRBJ1-1, with 8 nucleotides matching TRBD1. V shed 6 bases and J 3 bases; nucleotides not matched to a gene: 3. This CDR3 contains 13 residues. The germline V gene has CDR1 WNHNN and CDR2 SYGVQD (reference sequence). CDR3: CASSKQGDTEAFF. The DNA for the CDR3 is TGCGCCAGCAGCAAACAGGGGGACACTGAAGCTTTCTTT.

The chain links TRBV2 to TRBJ2-5; TRBD1 agrees at 7 bases. The CDR3 totals 15 residues. Per the germline V gene, CDR1 is SNHLY and CDR2 is FYNNEI. J was trimmed by 7 bases and V by 3 bases; bases with no gene match: 11. CDR3 in DNA: TGTGCCAGCAGTGAGATCCCCGGACAGGTTGGGACCCAGTACTTC. Translated: CASSEIPGQVGTQYF.

This rearrangement joins TRBV19 to TRBJ2-7; 10 bases align to TRBD2. This CDR3 contains 16 residues. Germline CDR1 reads LNHDA; CDR2 reads SQIVND (reference sequence). J lost 0 bases, V lost 4 bases, and 6 bases had no gene match. The CDR3 sequence is CASSTGTSESSYEQYF. The CDR3 bases are TGTGCCAGTAGTACCGGGACTAGCGAGAGCTCCTACGAGCAGTACTTC.

As regards this clone: Since a much larger clone is just one base distant, this may be a read error. The sample contains more than one DNA sequence encoding this CDR3. The rearrangement links TRBV11-2 to TRBJ2-2; D is uncertain. This CDR3 spans 14 amino acids. V was cut by 2 bases and J by 1 base, with 5 bases left in between. Germline loops: CDR1 SGHAT, CDR2 FQNNGV. CDR3 protein: CASSLFQNTGELFF. CDR3 DNA: TGTGCCAGCAGCTTATTCCAGAACACCGGGGAGCTGTTTTTT.

The chain employs TRBV7-8 and TRBJ2-7, with 9 bases identical to TRBD1. CDR1 and CDR2 from the germline V gene are SGHVS and FQNEAQ. V dropped 5 bases and J dropped 5; count of bases not matched to a gene: 10. The CDR3 is made up of 15 amino acids. This chain's CDR3 is CASSRPGQGSDEQYF. CDR3 in DNA: TGTGCCAGCAGCAGACCGGGACAGGGTTCGGACGAGCAGTACTTC.